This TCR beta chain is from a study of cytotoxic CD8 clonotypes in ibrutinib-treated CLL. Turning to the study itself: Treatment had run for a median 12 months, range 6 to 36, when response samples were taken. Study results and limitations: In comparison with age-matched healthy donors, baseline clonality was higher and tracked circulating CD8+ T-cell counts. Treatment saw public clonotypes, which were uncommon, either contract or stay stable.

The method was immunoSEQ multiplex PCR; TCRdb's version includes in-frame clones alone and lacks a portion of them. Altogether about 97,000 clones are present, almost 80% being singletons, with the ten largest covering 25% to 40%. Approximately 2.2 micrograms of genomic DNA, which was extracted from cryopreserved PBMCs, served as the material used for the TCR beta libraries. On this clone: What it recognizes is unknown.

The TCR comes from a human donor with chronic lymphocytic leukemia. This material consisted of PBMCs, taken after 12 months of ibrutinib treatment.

CDR3 in amino acids: CASSEALNTGELFF. The CDR3 nucleotides are TGCGCCAGCAGCGAGGCCCTAAACACCGGGGAGCTGTTTTTT. V usage is TRBV5-1 and J usage is TRBJ2-2; the D is unclear. The CDR3 extends over 14 amino acids. The V end was cut by 4 bases, the J end by 2 bases, with 9 bases between. Per germline, CDR1 SGHRS and CDR2 YFSETQ. Variable domain in full (rest from reference TRBV5-1 and TRBJ2-2): KAGVTQTPRYLIKTRGQQVTLSCSPISGHRSVSWYQQTPGQGLQFLFEYFSETQRNKGNFPGRFSGRQFSNSRSEMNVSTLELGDSALYLCASSEALNTGELFFGEGSRLTVL.